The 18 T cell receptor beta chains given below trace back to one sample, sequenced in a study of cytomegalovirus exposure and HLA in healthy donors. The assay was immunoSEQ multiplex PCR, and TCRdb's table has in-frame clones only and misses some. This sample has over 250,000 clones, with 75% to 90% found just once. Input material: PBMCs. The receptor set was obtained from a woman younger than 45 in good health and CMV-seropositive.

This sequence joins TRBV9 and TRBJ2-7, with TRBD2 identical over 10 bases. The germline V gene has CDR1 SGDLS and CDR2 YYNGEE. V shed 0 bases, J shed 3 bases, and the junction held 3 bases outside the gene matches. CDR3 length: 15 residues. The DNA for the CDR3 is TGTGCCAGCAGCGTAGGTGGGACTAGCGTCTACGAGCAGTACTTC. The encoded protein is CASSVGGTSVYEQYF.

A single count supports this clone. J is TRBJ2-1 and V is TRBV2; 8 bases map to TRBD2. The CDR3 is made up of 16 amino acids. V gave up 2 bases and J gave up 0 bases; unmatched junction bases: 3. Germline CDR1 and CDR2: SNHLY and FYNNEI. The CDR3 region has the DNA TGTGCCAGCAGTGAACTAGCGGGTCTCTCCTACAATGAGCAGTTCTTC. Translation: CASSELAGLSYNEQFF.

Here the CDR3 DNA reads TGTGCCAGCAGTCTACTATGGGACAGTGGGGCTGAAGCTTTCTTT. This codes for CASSLLWDSGAEAFF. The gene calls are TRBV2 and TRBJ1-1; 7 positions agree with TRBD1. V lost 5 bases to trimming and J lost 6 bases; unmatched junction nucleotides: 12. This CDR3 comprises 15 residues. Germline CDR1 and CDR2: SNHLY and FYNNEI.

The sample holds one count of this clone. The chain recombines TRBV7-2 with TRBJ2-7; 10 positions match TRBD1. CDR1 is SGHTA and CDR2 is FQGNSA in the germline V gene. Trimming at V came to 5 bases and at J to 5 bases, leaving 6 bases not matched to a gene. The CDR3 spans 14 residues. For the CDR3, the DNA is TGTGCCAGCAGCCGCGGGACAGGGGTCGACGAGCAGTACTTC. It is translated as CASSRGTGVDEQYF.

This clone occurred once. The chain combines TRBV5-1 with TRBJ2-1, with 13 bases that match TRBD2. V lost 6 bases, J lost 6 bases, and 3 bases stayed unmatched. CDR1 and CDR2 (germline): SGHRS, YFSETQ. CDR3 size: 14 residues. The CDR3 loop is CASNGLAGANEQFF. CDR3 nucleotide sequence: TGCGCCAGCAACGGACTAGCGGGAGCCAATGAGCAGTTCTTC.

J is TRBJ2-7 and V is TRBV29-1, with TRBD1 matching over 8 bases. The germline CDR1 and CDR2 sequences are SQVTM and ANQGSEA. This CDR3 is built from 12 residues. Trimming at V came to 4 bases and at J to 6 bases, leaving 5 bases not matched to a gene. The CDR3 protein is CSVAQGGLEQYF. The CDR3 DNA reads TGCAGCGTTGCACAGGGGGGTCTCGAGCAGTACTTC.

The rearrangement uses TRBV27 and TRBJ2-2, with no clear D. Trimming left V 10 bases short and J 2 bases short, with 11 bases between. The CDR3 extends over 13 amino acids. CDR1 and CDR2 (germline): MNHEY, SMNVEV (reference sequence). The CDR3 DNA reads TGTGCCACCAACGACATCAACACCGGGGAGCTGTTTTTT. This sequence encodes CATNDINTGELFF.

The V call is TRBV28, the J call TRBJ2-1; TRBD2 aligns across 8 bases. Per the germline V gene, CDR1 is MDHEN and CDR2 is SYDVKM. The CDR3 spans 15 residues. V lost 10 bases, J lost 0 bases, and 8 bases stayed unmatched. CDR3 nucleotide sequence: TGTGCCACTACAGGAGCGGGAGTCTCCTACAATGAGCAGTTCTTC. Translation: CATTGAGVSYNEQFF.

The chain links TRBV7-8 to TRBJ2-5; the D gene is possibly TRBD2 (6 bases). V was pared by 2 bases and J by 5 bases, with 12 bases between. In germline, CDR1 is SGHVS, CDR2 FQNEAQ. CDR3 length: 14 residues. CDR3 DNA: TGTGCCAGCAGCTTAAATCCCCTAGCGGAGACCCAGTACTTC. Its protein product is CASSLNPLAETQYF.

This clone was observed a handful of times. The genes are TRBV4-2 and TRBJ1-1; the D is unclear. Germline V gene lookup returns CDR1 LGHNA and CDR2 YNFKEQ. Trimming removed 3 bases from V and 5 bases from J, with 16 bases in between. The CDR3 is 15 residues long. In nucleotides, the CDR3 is TGTGCCAGCAGCCAGGAAACCCAAAGGGTTACTGAAGCTTTCTTT. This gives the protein CASSQETQRVTEAFF.

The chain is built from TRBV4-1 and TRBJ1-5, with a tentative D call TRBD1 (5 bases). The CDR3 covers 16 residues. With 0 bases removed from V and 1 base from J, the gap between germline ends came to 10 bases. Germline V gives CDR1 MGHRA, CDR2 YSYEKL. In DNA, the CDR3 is TGCGCCAGCAGCCAAGATCAGGGAGGCAGCAATCAGCCCCAGCATTTT. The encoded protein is CASSQDQGGSNQPQHF.

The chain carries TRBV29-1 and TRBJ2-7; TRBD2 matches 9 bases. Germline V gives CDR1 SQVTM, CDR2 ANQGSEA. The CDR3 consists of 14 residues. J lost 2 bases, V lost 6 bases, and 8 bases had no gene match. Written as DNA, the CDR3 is TGCAGCGTCTCAACTAGCGGGCTTCCCTACGAGCAGTACTTC. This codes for CSVSTSGLPYEQYF.

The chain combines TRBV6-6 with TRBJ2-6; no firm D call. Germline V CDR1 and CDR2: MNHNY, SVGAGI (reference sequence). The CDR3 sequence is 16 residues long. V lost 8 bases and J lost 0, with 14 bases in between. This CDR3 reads CASGPPAPSGANVLTF. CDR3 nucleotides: TGTGCCAGCGGACCGCCCGCGCCCTCTGGGGCCAACGTCCTGACTTTC.

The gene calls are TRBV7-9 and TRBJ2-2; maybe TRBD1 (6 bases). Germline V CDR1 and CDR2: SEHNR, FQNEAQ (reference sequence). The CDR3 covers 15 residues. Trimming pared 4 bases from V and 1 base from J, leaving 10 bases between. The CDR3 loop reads CASSWGTRNTGELFF. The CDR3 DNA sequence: TGTGCCAGCAGCTGGGGGACAAGGAACACCGGGGAGCTGTTTTTT.

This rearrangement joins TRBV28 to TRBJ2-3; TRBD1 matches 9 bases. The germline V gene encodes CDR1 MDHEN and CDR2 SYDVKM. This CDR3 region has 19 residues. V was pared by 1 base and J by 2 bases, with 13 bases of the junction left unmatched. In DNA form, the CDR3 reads TGTGCCAGCAGTTTATTGACGTGGGGGACAGGGAGGGACACAGATACGCAGTATTTT. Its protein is CASSLLTWGTGRDTDTQYF.

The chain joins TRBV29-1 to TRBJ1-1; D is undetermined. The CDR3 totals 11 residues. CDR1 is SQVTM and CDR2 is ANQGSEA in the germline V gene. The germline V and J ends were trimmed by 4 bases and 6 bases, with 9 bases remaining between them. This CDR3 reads CSVAQLAEAFF. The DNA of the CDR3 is TGCAGCGTTGCCCAACTCGCTGAAGCTTTCTTT.

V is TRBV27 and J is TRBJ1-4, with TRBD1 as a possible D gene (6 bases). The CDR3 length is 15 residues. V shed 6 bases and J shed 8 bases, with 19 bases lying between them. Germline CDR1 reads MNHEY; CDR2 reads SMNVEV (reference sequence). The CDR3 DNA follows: TGTGCCAGCAGGGAGCAAGGATGGGGGCCCGAAAAACTGTTTTTT. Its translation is CASREQGWGPEKLFF.

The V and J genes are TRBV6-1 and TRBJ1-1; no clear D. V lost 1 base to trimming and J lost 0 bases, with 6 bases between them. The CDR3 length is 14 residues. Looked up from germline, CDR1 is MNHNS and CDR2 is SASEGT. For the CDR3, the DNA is TGTGCCAGCAGTGAAGGGAACCTGAACACTGAAGCTTTCTTT. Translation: CASSEGNLNTEAFF.